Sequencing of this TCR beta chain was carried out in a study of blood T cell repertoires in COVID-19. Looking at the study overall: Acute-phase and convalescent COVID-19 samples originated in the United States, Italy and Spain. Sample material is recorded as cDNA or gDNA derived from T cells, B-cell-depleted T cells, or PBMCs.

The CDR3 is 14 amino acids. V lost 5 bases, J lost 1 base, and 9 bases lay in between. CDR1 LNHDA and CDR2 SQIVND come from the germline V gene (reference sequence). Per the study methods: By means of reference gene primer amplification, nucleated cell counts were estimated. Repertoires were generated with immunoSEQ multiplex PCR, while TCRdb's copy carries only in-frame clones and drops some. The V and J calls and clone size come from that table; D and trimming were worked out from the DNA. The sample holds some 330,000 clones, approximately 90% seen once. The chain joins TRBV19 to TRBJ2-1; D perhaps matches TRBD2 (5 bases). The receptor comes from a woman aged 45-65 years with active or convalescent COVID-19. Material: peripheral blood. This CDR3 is CASSVLASYNEQFF. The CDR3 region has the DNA TGTGCCAGTAGTGTTCTAGCTTCCTACAATGAGCAGTTCTTC.